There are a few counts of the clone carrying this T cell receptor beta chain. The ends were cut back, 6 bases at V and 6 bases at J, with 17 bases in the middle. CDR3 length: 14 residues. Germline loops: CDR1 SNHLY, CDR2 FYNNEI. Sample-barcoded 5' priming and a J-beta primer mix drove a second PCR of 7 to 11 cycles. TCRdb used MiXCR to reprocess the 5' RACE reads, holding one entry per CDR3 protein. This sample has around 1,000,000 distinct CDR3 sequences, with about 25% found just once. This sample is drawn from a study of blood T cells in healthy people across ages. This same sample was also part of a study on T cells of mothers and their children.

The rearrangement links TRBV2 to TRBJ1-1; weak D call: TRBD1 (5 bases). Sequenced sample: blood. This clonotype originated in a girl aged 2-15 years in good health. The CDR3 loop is CASSEQRGNPEAFF. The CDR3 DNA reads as TGTGCCAGCAGCGAACAAAGGGGAAACCCTGAAGCTTTCTTT.